A single sample gave rise to the 26 T cell receptor beta chains below, sequenced in a study of blood T cells in healthy people across ages. Combining a sample-barcoded 5' primer with a J-beta primer mix, a second PCR ran for about 7 to 12 cycles. In TCRdb, the 5' RACE reads were re-called with MiXCR into one record per CDR3 protein. Among 450,000 to 650,000 distinct CDR3 sequences listed, more than 20% were seen once. These data are also associated with another study on T cells of mothers and their children.

The sequencing input was blood. All receptors come from a boy aged 10-17 years in good health.

The genes are TRBV27 and TRBJ2-5, with TRBD2 as a possible D gene (7 bases). Germline CDR1 reads MNHEY; CDR2 reads SMNVEV (reference sequence). Trimming removed 7 bases from V and 1 base from J, with 19 bases in between. The CDR3 covers 16 residues. CDR3: CASTPSWGGPQETQYF. The CDR3 nucleotides read TGTGCCAGCACCCCCTCTTGGGGGGGGCCCCAAGAGACCCAGTACTTC.

This chain links TRBV6-2 or TRBV6-3 with TRBJ2-5; D is perhaps TRBD1 or TRBD2 (5 bases each). The DNA end lines up better with TRBJ2-1; the J call may be wrong. CDR1 MNHEY and CDR2 SVGEGT come from the germline V gene. CDR3 length equals 16 residues. CDR3 sequence: CASSDQPGRGINEQFF. In nucleotides, the CDR3 is TGTGCCAGCAGCGACCAACCGGGGCGAGGTATCAATGAGCAGTTCTTC.

The chain has TRBV27 and TRBJ2-3; 7 bases map to TRBD2. The CDR3 extends over 17 amino acids. V lost 5 bases to trimming and J lost 1 base; unmatched junction nucleotides: 12. Germline loops: CDR1 MNHEY, CDR2 SMNVEV (reference sequence). The CDR3 region has the DNA TGTGCCAGCAGTCCCAGCGGGACTTCGATCCGCACAGATACGCAGTATTTT. Translation: CASSPSGTSIRTDTQYF.

This clonotype has only a few counts. The chain uses TRBV7-9 and TRBJ2-7, with 10 bases identical to TRBD1. The length of the CDR3 is 17 residues. The germline V gene has CDR1 SEHNR and CDR2 FQNEAQ (reference sequence). Unmatched junction bases numbered 16, after V lost 5 bases and J lost 6 bases. This chain's CDR3 is CASSAGQGVKGVREQYF. The CDR3 DNA reads TGTGCCAGCAGCGCCGGACAGGGGGTTAAAGGGGTACGCGAGCAGTACTTC.

The chain carries TRBV7-2 and TRBJ2-2; 10 positions agree with TRBD1. The V and J ends lost 5 bases and 7 bases, in that order; junction bases with no gene match: 10. From germline, CDR1 is SGHTA and CDR2 FQGNSA. The CDR3 length is 16 residues. The CDR3, as DNA: TGTGCCAGCAGCACCGGACAGGGGGTTATCGGCGGGGAGCTGTTTTTT. This translates into CASSTGQGVIGGELFF.

The chain employs TRBV3-1 and TRBJ2-2; either TRBD1 or TRBD2 may fit D (6 bases each). The V and J ends lost 2 bases and 3 bases respectively, with 16 bases between them. Germline V lookup: CDR1 LGHDT, CDR2 YNNKEL (reference sequence). This CDR3 is built from 17 residues. The CDR3 DNA reads TGTGCCAGCAGCCAAAAAATTGGGGGGCGATACACCGGGGAGCTGTTTTTT. It yields the protein CASSQKIGGRYTGELFF.

This clonotype appeared many times. The chain recombines TRBV15 with TRBJ2-3, with TRBD2 identical over 10 bases. Germline CDR1 LNHNV, CDR2 YYDKDF (reference sequence). The ends lost 3 bases at V and 4 bases at J; junction bases unmatched: 16. The CDR3 is 19 residues long. CDR3 sequence reads: CATSRPLSGRADWADTQYF. In nucleotides, the CDR3 is TGTGCCACCAGCAGGCCCCTCAGCGGGAGGGCCGATTGGGCAGATACGCAGTATTTT.

The chain couples TRBV6-4 to TRBJ2-1; D may match TRBD1 or TRBD2 (5 bases each). The V gene's germline CDR1 is MRHNA and CDR2 SNTAGT. The CDR3 covers 15 residues. The V and J ends lost 8 bases and 5 bases respectively, with 19 bases between them. This CDR3 reads CASAPGTQANNEQFF. The CDR3 nucleotides are TGTGCCAGCGCCCCAGGGACCCAGGCCAACAATGAGCAGTTCTTC.

This clonotype was seen only a few times. The chain carries TRBV15 and TRBJ1-2; unclear D gene. V was pared by 0 bases and J by 5 bases, with 10 bases between. Germline V gene sequence: CDR1 LNHNV, CDR2 YYDKDF (reference sequence). This CDR3 region has 14 residues. The CDR3 sequence is CATSREVGRYGYTF. The CDR3 region has the DNA TGTGCCACCAGCAGAGAAGTGGGCAGGTATGGCTACACCTTC.

V usage is TRBV11-3 and J usage is TRBJ1-3; no clear D. Germline CDR1 SGHNT, CDR2 YENEEA. There are 14 residues in the CDR3. The ends were cut back, 5 bases at V and 1 base at J, with 9 bases in the middle. The CDR3 protein is CASSGGRSGNTIYF. CDR3 DNA: TGTGCCAGCAGCGGTGGTAGGTCTGGAAACACCATATATTTT.

The genes are TRBV5-1 and TRBJ2-6, with TRBD1 matching 9 bases. Germline loops: CDR1 SGHRS, CDR2 YFSETQ. V gave up 4 bases and J gave up 0 bases; unmatched junction bases: 8. The CDR3 contains 18 residues. The CDR3 region is CASSRLTGGNSGANVLTF. Written as DNA, the CDR3 is TGCGCCAGCAGCCGGCTGACAGGGGGGAACTCTGGGGCCAACGTCCTGACTTTC.

This clonotype was detected only a few times. The chain recombines TRBV12-3 or TRBV12-4 with TRBJ1-2; 7 nucleotides match TRBD1. V dropped 6 bases and J dropped 6; count of bases not matched to a gene: 10. The CDR3 contains 14 residues. The CDR3: CASSSPGDRDGYTF. Here the CDR3 DNA reads TGTGCCAGCAGCAGCCCTGGGGACAGAGATGGCTACACCTTC.

This clonotype was seen more than once but under ten times. The gene calls are TRBV7-2 and TRBJ2-7; 10 positions agree with TRBD2. The CDR3 runs 17 residues. The germline gives CDR1 SGHTA, CDR2 FQGNSA. The V segment lost 2 bases and the J segment 3 bases; nucleotides outside the gene matches: 10. The CDR3 DNA reads as TGTGCCAGCAGCTTAACCCCGCTAGCGGGAGCACTCTACGAGCAGTACTTC. Translating gives CASSLTPLAGALYEQYF.

The chain has TRBV12-3 or TRBV12-4 and TRBJ1-3, with D possibly TRBD1 on 6 matching bases. The CDR3 sequence is 16 residues long. V was shortened by 2 bases and J by 0 bases, with 11 bases between the two germline ends. For the CDR3, the DNA is TGTGCCAGCAGTTTAAGGGACACTGGCTCTGGAAACACCATATATTTT. It encodes CASSLRDTGSGNTIYF.

CDR3 sequence reads: CSARGDSNYGYTF. Written as DNA, the CDR3 is TGCAGTGCTAGAGGGGACAGTAACTATGGCTACACCTTC. The gene calls are TRBV20-1 and TRBJ1-2; 7 nucleotides agree with TRBD1. This CDR3 has 13 amino acids. Germline V gene sequence: CDR1 DFQATT, CDR2 SNEGSKA (reference sequence). V was pared by 1 base and J by 1 base, with 0 bases of the junction left unmatched.

The chain is built from TRBV7-2 and TRBJ1-2; the match to TRBD1 covers 8 bases. J gave up 8 bases and V 5 bases, and 7 bases lay outside the gene matches. The CDR3 totals 13 residues. CDR1 and CDR2 (germline): SGHTA, FQGNSA. This CDR3 is CASSSGTGVGYTF. The CDR3 DNA is TGTGCCAGCAGCAGTGGGACAGGCGTCGGCTACACCTTC.

Only a few counts were recorded for this clonotype. A junction end diverges from the germline sequence, so it may reflect a read error. The chain recombines TRBV7-9 with TRBJ1-6; D gene uncertain. Germline V gives CDR1 SEHNR, CDR2 FQNEAQ (reference sequence). The CDR3 covers 16 residues. The CDR3 nucleotides are TGTGCCGCGTTGGGCTACACGGGCACGAATAATTCACCCCTCCGCTTT. The encoded protein is CAALGYTGTNNSPLRF.

For this clonotype: One end of the junction is discordant with germline, which a read error may explain. This chain links TRBV4-3 with TRBJ2-7, with 9 bases that match TRBD2. This CDR3 has 14 amino acids. Germline CDR1 is LGHNA and CDR2 is YSLEER. CDR3 sequence: CVSSQALAGYEQYF. The CDR3 region has the DNA TGCGTCAGCAGCCAAGCACTAGCGGGCTACGAGCAGTACTTC.

The CDR3 coding sequence is TGTGCCAGCAGCTTTTCCGGGACAGACTTTAATTCACCCCTCCACTTT. It encodes CASSFSGTDFNSPLHF. The chain employs TRBV9 and TRBJ1-6; 7 bases align to TRBD1. This CDR3 has 16 residues. Germline loops: CDR1 SGDLS, CDR2 YYNGEE. Losses at the gene ends were 4 bases for V and 6 bases for J; bases not matched to a gene: 10. Combining the CDR3 with reference TRBV9 and TRBJ1-6 gives the whole variable domain DSGVTQTPKHLITATGQRVTLRCSPRSGDLSVYWYQQSLDQGLQFLIQYYNGEERAKGNILERFSAQQFPDLHSELNLSSLELGDSALYFCASSFSGTDFNSPLHFGNGTRLTVT.

CDR3 sequence reads: CASSQAGSSYEQYF. The CDR3 DNA follows: TGTGCCAGCAGCCAGGCGGGCAGCTCCTACGAGCAGTACTTC. V usage is TRBV5-5 and J usage is TRBJ2-7; tentatively, D is TRBD2 (5 bases). Germline-derived CDR1 and CDR2 are SGHKS and YYEKEE (reference sequence). Deletions cut 4 bases from V and 0 bases from J, with 11 bases between. This CDR3 comprises 14 residues.

This chain connects TRBV7-2 to TRBJ2-5; TRBD2 matches at 12 bases. Trimming removed 5 bases from V and 7 bases from J; junction bases left unmatched: 14. Germline values: CDR1 SGHTA, CDR2 FQGNSA. CDR3 length: 17 amino acids. DNA of the CDR3: TGTGCCAGCAGCACATATCCTAGCGGGGGGGCTGGAGGGACCCAGTACTTC. Translating gives CASSTYPSGGAGGTQYF.

This sequence joins TRBV12-3 or TRBV12-4 and TRBJ2-1; 9 positions agree with TRBD2. Trimming cost V 6 bases and J 8 bases; bases outside gene matches: 14. The CDR3 sequence is 16 residues long. The CDR3 is CASRDPREGGLDEQFF. CDR3 bases: TGTGCCAGCAGGGATCCGCGGGAGGGCGGACTCGATGAGCAGTTCTTC.

This clonotype was detected a few times. The chain recombines TRBV7-9 with TRBJ2-5, with 9 bases aligning to TRBD2. The J call may not be correct, given that the DNA end is closer to TRBJ2-1. The CDR3 loop spans 16 amino acids. The germline gives CDR1 SEHNR, CDR2 FQNEAQ (reference sequence). The CDR3 nucleotides are TGTGCCAGCAGCTTAGCCCTGGGACTAGCTTTCGATGAGCAGTTCTTC. This encodes CASSLALGLAFDEQFF.

The chain has TRBV6-5 and TRBJ1-1; D unresolved. The V end lost 0 bases, the J end lost 4 bases, and 9 bases lay between the germline ends. Germline V CDR1 and CDR2: MNHEY, SVGAGI. The CDR3 is 14 residues long. The CDR3, as DNA: TGTGCCAGCAGTTACTCTCTGGGCGCCACTGAAGCTTTCTTT. Translation: CASSYSLGATEAFF.

For this clonotype: Compared with germline, one end of the junction differs, possibly owing to a read error. This chain links TRBV6-1 with TRBJ2-7; 7 bases align to TRBD2. From germline, CDR1 is MNHNS and CDR2 SASEGT. CDR3 length: 14 residues. This CDR3 is CASTEAGRSYEQYF. CDR3 sequence (DNA): TGCGCCAGCACTGAAGCGGGACGCTCCTACGAGCAGTACTTC.

The table lists this clonotype with a few counts. This chain joins TRBV7-9 and TRBJ1-4; the match to TRBD1 covers 8 bases. From germline, CDR1 is SEHNR and CDR2 FQNEAQ (reference sequence). The CDR3 has 18 amino acids. J gave up 0 bases and V 4 bases, and 10 bases lay outside the gene matches. The CDR3 protein is CASSSGAGQDATNEKLFF. The DNA of the CDR3 is TGTGCCAGCAGCTCGGGGGCGGGACAGGATGCAACTAATGAAAAACTGTTTTTT. Complete variable domain (other parts from reference TRBV7-9 and TRBJ1-4): DTGVSQNPRHKITKRGQNVTFRCDPISEHNRLYWYRQTLGQGPEFLTYFQNEAQLEKSRLLSDRFSAERPKGSFSTLEIQRTEQGDSAMYLCASSSGAGQDATNEKLFFGSGTQLSVL.